This is a list of T cell receptor beta chains from one sample in a study of blood T cell repertoires in COVID-19. Sequenced by immunoSEQ multiplex PCR; TCRdb stores in-frame clones only, minus some. This repertoire shows around 260,000 clones, roughly 86% found once; its top ten account for about 2.5%. Sample: peripheral blood. Source of these receptors: a woman between 45 and 60 years old with acute or convalescent COVID-19. CDR3s include the opening cysteine and the closing phenylalanine or tryptophan. The D gene is left open where the match is weak. Part of the rows lack a size; the others show once, few, many or a class for expanded clones.

size: -; D: -; V: TRBV12-3/TRBV12-4; J: TRBJ2-1; CDR3: CASSVVYNEQFF; DNA: TGTGCCAGCAGTGTCGTCTACAATGAGCAGTTCTTC
size: -; D: TRBD1; V: TRBV5-8; J: TRBJ1-2; CDR3: CASSRDRLYGYTF; DNA: TGTGCCAGCAGCCGGGACAGGCTCTATGGCTACACCTTC
size: -; D: TRBD2; V: TRBV7-3; J: TRBJ2-3; CDR3: CASSLAGGHTDTQYF; DNA: TGTGCCAGCAGCTTAGCGGGAGGACACACAGATACGCAGTATTTT
size: -; D: -; V: TRBV12-3/TRBV12-4; J: TRBJ1-1; CDR3: CASSLGQNTEAFF; DNA: TGTGCCAGCAGTCTAGGACAGAACACTGAAGCTTTCTTT
size: once; D: TRBD2; V: TRBV27; J: TRBJ2-7; CDR3: CASSGRLAGNPQSYEQYF; DNA: TGTGCCAGCAGTGGTAGACTAGCGGGCAATCCCCAATCTTACGAGCAGTACTTC
size: -; D: -; V: TRBV5-1; J: TRBJ1-5; CDR3: CASSLRGEGQPQHF; DNA: TGCGCCAGCAGCTTGCGGGGTGAGGGTCAGCCCCAGCATTTT
size: -; D: TRBD2; V: TRBV19; J: TRBJ2-3; CDR3: CASSIVVAGGSDTQYF; DNA: TGTGCCAGTAGTATCGTCGTAGCGGGGGGTTCCGATACGCAGTATTTT
size: -; D: -; V: TRBV5-1; J: TRBJ2-5; CDR3: CASSLLGAGETQYF; DNA: TGCGCCAGCAGCTTGTTGGGGGCCGGGGAGACCCAGTACTTC
size: -; D: TRBD1; V: TRBV24-1; J: TRBJ2-6; CDR3: CATSDSLSGTAGANVLTF; DNA: TGTGCCACCAGTGATTCCTTATCTGGGACAGCTGGGGCCAACGTCCTGACTTTC
size: -; D: TRBD2; V: TRBV7-3; J: TRBJ2-3; CDR3: CASAHPGTTSTDTQYF; DNA: TGTGCCAGCGCGCATCCCGGGACTACCAGCACAGATACGCAGTATTTT
size: -; D: -; V: TRBV15; J: TRBJ1-5; CDR3: CATSRDFGNQPQHF; DNA: TGTGCCACCAGCAGAGATTTCGGGAATCAGCCCCAGCATTTT
size: -; D: TRBD1; V: TRBV27; J: TRBJ1-1; CDR3: CASSLGTGVTEAFF; DNA: TGTGCCAGCAGTTTGGGGACAGGGGTCACTGAAGCTTTCTTT
size: few; D: TRBD1; V: TRBV28; J: TRBJ1-1; CDR3: CASSSGQGPMNTEAFF; DNA: TGTGCCAGCAGTTCCGGACAGGGGCCTATGAACACTGAAGCTTTCTTT
size: -; D: TRBD2; V: TRBV18; J: TRBJ2-1; CDR3: CASSPLLGREYNEQFF; DNA: TGTGCCAGCTCACCACTCCTCGGGAGGGAATACAATGAGCAGTTCTTC
size: once; D: -; V: TRBV5-1; J: TRBJ1-5; CDR3: CASSQDSGAQPQHF; DNA: TGCGCCAGCAGCCAGGACAGCGGAGCTCAGCCCCAGCATTTT
size: -; D: -; V: TRBV7-7; J: TRBJ1-3; CDR3: CASSPSLGPMAGNTIYF; DNA: TGTGCTAGCAGCCCCTCCCTGGGCCCAATGGCTGGAAACACCATATATTTT
size: -; D: -; V: TRBV11-2; J: TRBJ2-1; CDR3: CASSSLLGDEQFF; DNA: TGTGCCAGCAGCTCCTTGCTGGGCGATGAGCAGTTCTTC
size: -; D: -; V: TRBV19; J: TRBJ1-1; CDR3: CASSMEGFEAFF; DNA: TGTGCCAGTAGTATGGAGGGTTTTGAAGCTTTCTTT
size: -; D: TRBD1; V: TRBV9; J: TRBJ1-4; CDR3: CASSATGNEKLFF; DNA: TGTGCCAGCAGCGCGACAGGGAATGAAAAACTGTTTTTT
size: -; D: -; V: TRBV12-5; J: TRBJ1-2; CDR3: CASGLDSHYGYTF; DNA: TGTGCTAGTGGTTTGGACAGTCACTATGGCTACACCTTC
size: -; D: TRBD1; V: TRBV6-5; J: TRBJ2-7; CDR3: CATRDVYRGLSEQYF; DNA: TGTGCCACCAGAGATGTATACAGGGGATTGAGCGAGCAGTACTTC
size: once; D: -; V: TRBV6-5; J: TRBJ1-2; CDR3: CASSPGAGRGYGYTF; DNA: TGTGCCAGCAGCCCCGGGGCGGGGAGAGGCTATGGCTACACCTTC
size: -; D: -; V: TRBV7-7; J: TRBJ2-7; CDR3: CASSIRFGGPYEQYF; DNA: TGTGCTAGCAGCATCCGGTTTGGAGGTCCCTACGAGCAGTACTTC
size: -; D: -; V: TRBV16; J: TRBJ1-2; CDR3: CASSQFSGYSGGYTF; DNA: TGTGCCAGCAGCCAATTTTCAGGGTATTCCGGTGGCTACACCTTC
size: few; D: TRBD1; V: TRBV28; J: TRBJ1-5; CDR3: CASMRTGASNQPQHF; DNA: TGTGCCAGCATGCGGACAGGGGCTTCCAATCAGCCCCAGCATTTT